A single sample gave rise to the 30 T cell receptor beta chains below, sequenced in a study of Tregs in tolerant kidney transplant recipients. Here immunoSEQ multiplex PCR was the method, and the copy in TCRdb shows in-frame clones only, minus some. Across 30,000 or so clones, the top ten clones capture under 15% of the sample. The source was CD8+ T cells from blood, collected before the transplant. The receptors stem from a human donor who received a combined kidney and bone marrow transplant.

Details on this clone: The read halts 3 residues ahead of the CDR3 end, with the missing end drawn from the germline J gene. The rearrangement joins TRBV2 to TRBJ2-5; 7 bases are a match to TRBD1. Germline V gene lookup returns CDR1 SNHLY and CDR2 FYNNEI. The CDR3 has 15 residues. Trimming cost V 4 bases and J 5 bases; bases outside gene matches: 10. The CDR3 sequence is CASSGTQGMDETQYF. Partial CDR3 DNA: TGTGCCAGCAGTGGGACACAGGGGATGGATGAGACC.

A remark on this clone: The read finishes 3 residues shy of the CDR3 end, and the germline J gene is used to complete it. The rearrangement links TRBV18 to TRBJ2-4; the D is unclear. There are 15 residues in the CDR3. V lost 3 bases, J lost 3 bases, and 12 bases lay in between. Germline V lookup: CDR1 KGHSH, CDR2 LQKENI. The sequenced CDR3 bases are TGTGCCAGCTCACCGGGTGTTCTAGTCAAAAACATT. As protein: CASSPGVLVKNI. The entire CDR3 reads CASSPGVLVKNIQYF. The complete variable domain, with remaining parts taken from reference TRBV18 and TRBJ2-4, reads NAGVMQNPRHLVRRRGQEARLRCSPMKGHSHVYWYRQLPEEGLKFMVYLQKENIIDESGMPKERFSAEFPKEGPSILRIQQVVRGDSAAYFCASSPGVLVKNIQYFGAGTRLSVL.

This clone is classed as medium-sized by frequency. The CDR3 end falls 3 residues outside the read, so it is completed with the germline J gene. The sample has other DNA sequences that encode this CDR3 too. The J gene is TRBJ1-1, the V gene TRBV5-4; TRBD1 matches 8 bases. The CDR3 length is 14 residues. The trim removed 1 base at V and 1 base at J, leaving 0 bases unmatched. From germline, CDR1 is SGHNT and CDR2 YYREEE (reference sequence). CDR3 region: CASSLTGGNTEAFF. The CDR3 DNA, read in part, is TGTGCCAGCAGCTTGACAGGGGGGAACACTGAA.

Worth noting for this clone: Read coverage stops 3 residues before the CDR3 terminus; the germline J gene supplies the remainder. The chain uses TRBV7-9 and TRBJ2-7; tentatively, D is TRBD2 (6 bases). CDR3 size: 13 residues. V lost 2 bases, J lost 4 bases, and 9 bases lay in between. Germline V gives CDR1 SEHNR, CDR2 FQNEAQ (reference sequence). The CDR3 loop is CASSLSLAYEQYF. Incomplete CDR3 DNA: TGTGCCAGCAGCTTAAGTCTAGCGTACGAG.

In regard to this clone: The missing CDR3 end, 3 residues past where the read stops, is filled in from the germline J gene. The chain employs TRBV28 and TRBJ1-4; tentatively, D is TRBD1 (5 bases). Trimming took off 7 bases at V and 3 bases at J, with 12 bases between the two ends. Germline V CDR1 and CDR2: MDHEN, SYDVKM. The CDR3 is 14 residues long. CDR3 loop: CASNLRGANEKLFF. The sequenced part of the CDR3 DNA is TGTGCCAGCAATTTGAGAGGGGCTAATGAAAAA.

In regard to this clone: The CDR3 end lies 3 residues beyond the end of the read and is filled in from the germline J gene. This chain joins TRBV2 and TRBJ2-3; 8 bases line up with TRBD1. Germline CDR1 reads SNHLY; CDR2 reads FYNNEI. V lost 7 bases, J lost 1 base, and 10 bases stayed unmatched. CDR3 length: 16 residues. The CDR3 here is CASTLGPTGGTDTQYF. The CDR3 DNA, read in part, is TGTGCCAGCACCCTAGGGCCGACAGGGGGCACAGATACG. The whole variable domain, filled in from reference TRBV2 and TRBJ2-3, reads EPEVTQTPSHQVTQMGQEVILRCVPISNHLYFYWYRQILGQKVEFLVSFYNNEISEKSEIFDDQFSVERPDGSNFTLKIRSTKLEDSAMYFCASTLGPTGGTDTQYFGPGTRLTVL.

As regards this clone: With the read ending 3 residues before the CDR3 end, the germline J gene is used to fill in that end. The rearrangement links TRBV7-8 to TRBJ2-3; no firm D call. Germline assignment: CDR1 SGHVS and CDR2 FQNEAQ. The CDR3 is made up of 12 amino acids. The V gene lost 5 bases and the J gene lost 5 bases, with 8 bases spanning the gap. The CDR3 loop is CASSPTLDTQYF. The sequenced CDR3 bases are TGTGCCAGCAGCCCGACACTAGATACG.

The CDR3 DNA, read in part, is TGTGCCAGCAGCGCGGGACTAGCGGGACCAAGCTTCACAGATACG. Translation: CASSAGLAGPSFTDT. The full CDR3 sequence reads CASSAGLAGPSFTDTQYF. The rearrangement joins TRBV2 to TRBJ2-3, with 13 bases lining up with TRBD2. The CDR3 goes on 3 residues after the read ends, and that part is filled in from the germline J gene. The CDR3 covers 18 residues. With 6 bases clipped from V and 2 bases from J, the junction kept 11 bases outside the gene matches. Germline V gives CDR1 SNHLY, CDR2 FYNNEI.

Points on this clone: The sequenced fragment ends 3 residues before the CDR3 boundary, so the rest is inferred from the germline J gene. The V call is TRBV19, the J call TRBJ2-1; 10 nucleotides line up with TRBD2. The CDR3 loop spans 17 amino acids. Trimming removed 7 bases from V and 6 bases from J; junction bases left unmatched: 15. CDR1 and CDR2 from the germline V gene are LNHDA and SQIVND (reference sequence). The CDR3 loop reads CASTTELGTSELNEQFF. The CDR3 DNA, read in part, is TGTGCCAGTACCACAGAATTGGGGACTAGCGAACTCAATGAG.

With respect to this clone: The sequence runs out 3 residues before the end of the CDR3; the remainder is reconstructed from the germline J gene. The gene calls are TRBV7-6 and TRBJ2-2; 8 bases align to TRBD1. Unmatched junction bases numbered 2, after V lost 5 bases and J lost 6 bases. In germline, CDR1 is SGHVS, CDR2 FNYEAQ. There are 13 residues in the CDR3. The sequenced part of the CDR3 DNA is TGTGCCAGCAGCCGGACAGGGTCCGGGGAG. This translates into CASSRTGSGE. From start to end, the CDR3 is CASSRTGSGELFF. The variable domain in full, completed from reference TRBV7-6 and TRBJ2-2, reads GAGVSQSPRYKVTKRGQDVALRCDPISGHVSLYWYRQALGQGPEFLTYFNYEAQQDKSGLPNDRFSAERPEGSISTLTIQRTEQRDSAMYRCASSRTGSGELFFGEGSRLTVL.

About this clone: The DNA ends 3 residues before the CDR3 does, and the rest of the CDR3 is filled in from the germline J gene. The chain combines TRBV10-3 with TRBJ2-7; 9 nucleotides line up with TRBD1. The trim removed 7 bases at V and 2 bases at J, leaving 3 bases unmatched. Germline loops: CDR1 ENHRY, CDR2 SYGVKD. The CDR3 sequence is 13 residues long. CDR3 sequence: CAIKTGGTYEQYF. The DNA read from the CDR3 is TGTGCCATCAAGACAGGGGGTACCTACGAG.

Concerning this clone itself: The read ends 3 residues early relative to the CDR3; the germline J gene fills the gap. J is TRBJ2-2 and V is TRBV29-1, with D tentatively TRBD2 (6 bases). The CDR3 extends over 18 amino acids. Germline-derived CDR1 and CDR2 are SQVTM and ANQGSEA. V lost 6 bases and J lost 0, with 23 bases in between. CDR3 sequence reads: CSVWGQGRTGANTGELFF. The sequenced part of the CDR3 DNA is TGCAGCGTGTGGGGTCAGGGCAGGACGGGAGCGAACACCGGGGAG.

For this clone: Coverage ceases 3 residues before the CDR3 finishes, and the germline J gene fills in the end. The rearrangement uses TRBV19 and TRBJ2-4; 7 nucleotides match TRBD2. Germline values: CDR1 LNHDA, CDR2 SQIVND (reference sequence). The CDR3 contains 12 residues. The chain's CDR3 is CASSLIAGVQYF. The sequenced part of the CDR3 DNA is TGTGCCAGTAGTCTTATAGCGGGTGTT.

Of note for this clone: The read halts 3 residues ahead of the CDR3 end, with the missing end drawn from the germline J gene. The rearrangement uses TRBV11-2 and TRBJ2-7; D remains unclear. Germline CDR1 reads SGHAT; CDR2 reads FQNNGV. CDR3 length: 14 amino acids. Trimming took off 1 base at V and 3 bases at J, with 10 bases between the two ends. This CDR3 is CASSLGWSDYEQYF. The CDR3 DNA, read in part, is TGTGCCAGCAGCTTAGGGTGGTCAGACTACGAG.

Notes on this clone: The observed sequence ends 3 residues before the CDR3 terminus, with the missing tail filled in from the germline J gene. The chain employs TRBV7-9 and TRBJ2-1; 7 nucleotides align to TRBD2. Unmatched junction bases numbered 2, after V lost 4 bases and J lost 8 bases. The germline V gene encodes CDR1 SEHNR and CDR2 FQNEAQ (reference sequence). This CDR3 is 12 amino acids long. CDR3 sequence reads: CASSWGGDEQFF. The CDR3 DNA, read in part, is TGTGCCAGCAGCTGGGGGGGTGATGAG.

In regard to this clone: The sequenced fragment ends 3 residues before the CDR3 boundary, so the rest is inferred from the germline J gene. The gene calls are TRBV19 and TRBJ2-7; D is possibly TRBD1 (5 bases). Per germline, CDR1 LNHDA and CDR2 SQIVND (reference sequence). CDR3 size: 14 residues. V lost 1 base and J lost 0, with 7 bases in between. The CDR3 reads CASSIADNSYEQYF. The covered CDR3 bases are TGTGCCAGTAGTATAGCGGACAACTCCTACGAG.

Of note for this clone: Read coverage stops 3 residues before the CDR3 terminus; the germline J gene supplies the remainder. The chain joins TRBV7-9 to TRBJ2-7; 7 bases line up with TRBD1. Germline CDR1 reads SEHNR; CDR2 reads FQNEAQ (reference sequence). Trimming took 4 bases from V and 4 from J; bases not matched to a gene: 4. The CDR3 extends over 13 amino acids. The CDR3 DNA, read in part, is TGTGCCAGCAGCTCCGGGACAGTATACGAG. As protein: CASSSGTVYE. The CDR3 as a whole reads CASSSGTVYEQYF.

A remark on this clone: Read sequence stops 3 residues before the CDR3 end, and the germline J gene provides the missing end. The chain joins TRBV20-1 to TRBJ2-1; 10 nucleotides align to TRBD2. Germline loops: CDR1 DFQATT, CDR2 SNEGSKA (reference sequence). There are 18 residues in the CDR3. V shed 0 bases, J shed 6 bases, and the junction held 14 bases outside the gene matches. The CDR3 sequence: CSARDTAGLARRVNEQFF. The sequenced part of the CDR3 DNA is TGCAGTGCTAGAGACACTGCGGGACTAGCGAGGCGGGTCAATGAG.

On this clone: The CDR3 extends 3 residues past the end of the read, so its final part is completed from the germline J gene. The chain links TRBV23-1 to TRBJ2-3, with D tentatively TRBD1 (5 bases). TRBV23-1 is an open reading frame whose function is uncertain. CDR3 length: 12 amino acids. V shed 3 bases and J shed 4 bases, with 5 bases lying between them. CDR3 bases read: TGCGCCAGCAGTCAGGGGCCAGATACG. Translation gives CASSQGPDT. The entire CDR3 is CASSQGPDTQYF.

CDR3 DNA, as far as it was read: TGTGCCAGCAGCTTAGACGGGTTTCGGAACACC. This codes for CASSLDGFRNT. The entire CDR3 protein is CASSLDGFRNTIYF. The chain uses TRBV11-2 and TRBJ1-3; no clear D gene. The read is 3 residues too short to cover the CDR3 end, so that end is filled in from the germline J gene. Trimming pared 0 bases from V and 7 bases from J, leaving 10 bases between. The CDR3 runs to 14 residues. From germline, CDR1 is SGHAT and CDR2 FQNNGV.

Notes on this clone: The observed sequence ends 3 residues before the CDR3 terminus, with the missing tail filled in from the germline J gene. The rearrangement joins TRBV19 to TRBJ2-7, with D tentatively TRBD1 (5 bases). Trimming removed 5 bases at V and 6 bases at J, with 14 bases between. CDR1 and CDR2 from the germline V gene are LNHDA and SQIVND (reference sequence). The CDR3 totals 13 residues. The CDR3 loop is CASSYRSRSEQYF. The CDR3 bases that were read are TGTGCCAGTAGTTACAGGAGTAGGAGCGAG.

With regard to this clone: The CDR3 end is not reached by the read, which stops 3 residues before it; the germline J gene fills it in. V is TRBV5-1 and J is TRBJ1-4; D not certain. Germline V gene sequence: CDR1 SGHRS, CDR2 YFSETQ. V lost 2 bases and J 0 bases, leaving 11 bases between the germline ends. The CDR3 spans 16 residues. CDR3 residues: CASSFTRSATNEKLFF. CDR3 DNA, as far as it was read: TGCGCCAGCAGCTTTACAAGAAGTGCAACTAATGAAAAA.

The CDR3 bases that were read are TGTGCCAGTAGTATAGAAGGACTAAACACCGGGGAG. This codes for CASSIEGLNTGE. The whole CDR3 sequence is CASSIEGLNTGELFF. The gene calls are TRBV19 and TRBJ2-2, with D possibly being TRBD2 (6 bases). The CDR3 goes on 3 residues after the read ends, and that part is filled in from the germline J gene. Germline V gives CDR1 LNHDA, CDR2 SQIVND (reference sequence). This CDR3 spans 15 amino acids. Trimming left V 0 bases short and J 2 bases short, with 7 bases between. The full variable domain, with the rest looked up from reference TRBV19 and TRBJ2-2, is DGGITQSPKYLFRKEGQNVTLSCEQNLNHDAMYWYRQDPGQGLRLIYYSQIVNDFQKGDIAEGYSVSREKKESFPLTVTSAQKNPTAFYLCASSIEGLNTGELFFGEGSRLTVL.

Of note for this clone: The CDR3 is cut off 3 residues early in the read; its end comes from the germline J gene. This rearrangement joins TRBV7-9 to TRBJ1-1; D is possibly TRBD1 (6 bases). Germline V lookup: CDR1 SEHNR, CDR2 FQNEAQ (reference sequence). The V end lost 5 bases, the J end lost 2 bases, and 12 bases lay between the germline ends. The CDR3 is 14 residues long. CDR3: CASSPTQGNTEAFF. Partial CDR3 DNA: TGTGCCAGCAGCCCGACACAGGGAAACACTGAA.

With respect to this clone: The read stops 3 residues short of the end of the CDR3; the missing end is completed from the germline J gene. V usage is TRBV19 and J usage is TRBJ2-1; no clear D gene. This CDR3 is 11 amino acids long. V lost 1 base to trimming and J lost 7 bases, with 2 bases between them. Germline V CDR1 and CDR2: LNHDA, SQIVND (reference sequence). Incomplete CDR3 DNA: TGTGCCAGTAGTATAGCTAATGAG. This encodes CASSIANE. The complete CDR3 protein is CASSIANEQFF.

To note about this clone: The CDR3 end is not reached by the read, which stops 3 residues before it; the germline J gene fills it in. The gene calls are TRBV5-4 and TRBJ2-7; 8 bases are a match to TRBD1. The CDR3 loop spans 15 amino acids. Germline V lookup: CDR1 SGHNT, CDR2 YYREEE (reference sequence). V was pared by 4 bases and J by 2 bases, with 8 bases of the junction left unmatched. The DNA read from the CDR3 is TGTGCCAGCAGCGGCGGACAGGGAACACCCTACGAG. Translated: CASSGGQGTPYE. The whole CDR3 sequence is CASSGGQGTPYEQYF. Combining the CDR3 with reference TRBV5-4 and TRBJ2-7 gives the whole variable domain ETGVTQSPTHLIKTRGQQVTLRCSSQSGHNTVSWYQQALGQGPQFIFQYYREEENGRGNFPPRFSGLQFPNYSSELNVNALELDDSALYLCASSGGQGTPYEQYFGPGTRLTVT.

CDR3 in amino acids: CASSNGGLLSNEQFF. The CDR3 DNA, read in part, is TGTGCCAGTAGTAACGGTGGTTTGCTGAGTAATGAG. V usage is TRBV19 and J usage is TRBJ2-1; D is unclear. The DNA ends 3 residues before the CDR3 does, and the rest of the CDR3 is filled in from the germline J gene. Germline V gene lookup returns CDR1 LNHDA and CDR2 SQIVND (reference sequence). V was pared by 4 bases and J by 7 bases, with 17 bases between. This CDR3 comprises 15 residues.

Turning to this clone: Within the sample, other DNA sequences also encode this same CDR3. The covered CDR3 bases are TGTGCCAGTAGTAGGACAGGTATGAACACTGAA. Translating it yields CASSRTGMNTE. The entire CDR3 is CASSRTGMNTEAFF. This chain uses TRBV19 with TRBJ1-1; 7 bases fit TRBD1. Read data end 3 residues before the CDR3 end; the end is taken from the germline J gene. V shed 4 bases and J 0 bases; nucleotides not matched to a gene: 2. CDR3 size: 14 residues. Per the germline V gene, CDR1 is LNHDA and CDR2 is SQIVND (reference sequence).

Remarks on this clone: The read stops 3 residues short of the end of the CDR3; the missing end is completed from the germline J gene. V is TRBV19 and J is TRBJ1-1; TRBD1 agrees at 8 bases. The V and J ends lost 6 bases and 5 bases, in that order; junction bases with no gene match: 5. This CDR3 is built from 13 residues. Germline CDR1 is LNHDA and CDR2 is SQIVND (reference sequence). CDR3 DNA, as far as it was read: TGTGCCAGTAGCCTGGACAGGGAGACTGAA. Translating it yields CASSLDRETE. The CDR3 in full is CASSLDRETEAFF.

Comment on this clone: The read ends 3 residues before the CDR3 terminus; that terminus is restored from the germline J gene. The chain links TRBV5-6 to TRBJ2-3; tentatively, D is TRBD2 (6 bases). The length of the CDR3 is 14 residues. Germline CDR1 is SGHDT and CDR2 is YYEEEE. Trimming took 1 base from V and 3 from J, leaving 9 bases between them. The CDR3 bases that were read are TGTGCCAGCAGCTTGAGGACTATTACAGATACG. The encoded protein is CASSLRTITDT. The CDR3 in full is CASSLRTITDTQYF.